This record concerns one T cell receptor (beta chain) sequence. Genomic DNA was employed as the template in profiling TCR beta VDJ and CDR3. TCRdb reprocessed the reads via MiXCR and lists one record per CDR3 protein. The table shows roughly 170,000 distinct CDR3 sequences, with less than 50% occurring only once. It was patients with CD8+CD57+ cell expansion by flow cytometry who were chosen for sequencing. The data were taken from a study of CD8+CD57+ T cells in acquired aplastic anemia. As for the study in general: Yields of DNA that came from sorted CD4+ and CD8+ cells averaged roughly 3.3 ug.

This clonotype originated in a human donor with aplastic anemia. The material sequenced was sorted CD4+, CD8+, or CD8+CD57+ T cells (not recorded which) from PBMCs.

In DNA form, the CDR3 reads TGTGCCAGTAGTATCGGGAAAATGACTTGGAACACTGAAGCTTTCTTT. Its protein product is CASSIGKMTWNTEAFF. The chain combines TRBV19 with TRBJ1-1; D is undetermined. Trimming stripped 3 bases from V and 1 base from J, with 15 bases between. CDR1 LNHDA and CDR2 SQIVND come from the germline V gene (reference sequence). This CDR3 spans 16 amino acids.